This T cell receptor (beta chain) was identified during a study of blood T cell repertoires in COVID-19. Whole-study context: Acute-phase and convalescent COVID-19 samples originated in the United States, Italy and Spain. PBMCs, B-cell-depleted T cells, or T cells provided the cDNA or gDNA that made up the material.

V was trimmed by 6 bases and J by 2 bases, leaving 10 bases between them. The CDR3 is 13 residues long. The germline gives CDR1 MDHEN, CDR2 SYDVKM. As handled by the study authors: Scientists estimated how many nucleated cells there were by amplifying reference gene primers. Assay: immunoSEQ multiplex PCR; the TCRdb copy retains only in-frame clones and omits some. V and J calls and clone size are as listed in that table; D and trimming were resolved from the DNA. The table includes about 160,000 clones, approximately 81% detected once. Enrollees, roughly 18 to 89 years old, lived in 24 US areas. V is TRBV28 and J is TRBJ1-1; no clear D. This sequence was found in a man between 60 and 75 years old who had recovered from COVID-19. Source material: PBMCs or T cells enriched from blood (not recorded which). In DNA, the CDR3 is TGTGCCAGCAGCCCTCTGACAAACACTGAAGCTTTCTTT. This sequence encodes CASSPLTNTEAFF.